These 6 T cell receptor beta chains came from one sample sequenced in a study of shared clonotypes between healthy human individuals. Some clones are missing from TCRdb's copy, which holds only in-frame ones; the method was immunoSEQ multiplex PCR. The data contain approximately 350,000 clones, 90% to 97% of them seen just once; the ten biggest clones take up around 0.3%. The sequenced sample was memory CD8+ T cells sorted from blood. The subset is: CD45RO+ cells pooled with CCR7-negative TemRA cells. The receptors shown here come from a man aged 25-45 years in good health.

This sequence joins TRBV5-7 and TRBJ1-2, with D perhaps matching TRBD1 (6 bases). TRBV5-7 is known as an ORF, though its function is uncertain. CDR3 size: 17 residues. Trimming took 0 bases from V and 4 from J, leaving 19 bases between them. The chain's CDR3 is CASSLANDRPVTYGYTF. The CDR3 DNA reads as TGTGCCAGCAGCTTGGCCAATGACAGGCCCGTGACCTATGGCTACACCTTC.

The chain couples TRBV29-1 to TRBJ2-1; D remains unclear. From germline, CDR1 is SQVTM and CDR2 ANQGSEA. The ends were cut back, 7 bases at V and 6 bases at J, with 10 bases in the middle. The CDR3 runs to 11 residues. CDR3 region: CSGLIRNEQFF. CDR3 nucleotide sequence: TGCAGCGGCCTGATTCGCAATGAGCAGTTCTTC.

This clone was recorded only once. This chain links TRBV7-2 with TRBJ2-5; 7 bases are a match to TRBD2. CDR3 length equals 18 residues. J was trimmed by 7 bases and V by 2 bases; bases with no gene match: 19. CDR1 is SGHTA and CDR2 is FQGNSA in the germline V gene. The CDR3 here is CASSLRGVFQGLEVTQYF. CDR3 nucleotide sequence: TGTGCCAGCAGCTTACGGGGGGTCTTCCAGGGATTAGAGGTGACCCAGTACTTC. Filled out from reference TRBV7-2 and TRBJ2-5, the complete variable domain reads GAGVSQSPSNKVTEKGKDVELRCDPISGHTALYWYRQSLGQGLEFLIYFQGNSAPDKSGLPSDRFSAERTGGSVSTLTIQRTQQEDSAVYLCASSLRGVFQGLEVTQYFGPGTRLLVL.

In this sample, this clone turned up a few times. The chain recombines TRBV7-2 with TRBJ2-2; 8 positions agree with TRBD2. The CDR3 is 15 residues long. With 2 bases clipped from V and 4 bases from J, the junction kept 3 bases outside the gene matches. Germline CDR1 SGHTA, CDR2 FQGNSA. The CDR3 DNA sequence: TGTGCCAGCAGCTTACTCGGGAGGGGCACCGGGGAGCTGTTTTTT. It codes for CASSLLGRGTGELFF.

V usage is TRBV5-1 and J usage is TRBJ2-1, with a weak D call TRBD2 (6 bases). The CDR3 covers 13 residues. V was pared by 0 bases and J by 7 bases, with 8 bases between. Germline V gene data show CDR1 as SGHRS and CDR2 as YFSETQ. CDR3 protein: CASSLASVNEQFF. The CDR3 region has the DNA TGCGCCAGCAGCTTGGCTAGCGTTAATGAGCAGTTCTTC.

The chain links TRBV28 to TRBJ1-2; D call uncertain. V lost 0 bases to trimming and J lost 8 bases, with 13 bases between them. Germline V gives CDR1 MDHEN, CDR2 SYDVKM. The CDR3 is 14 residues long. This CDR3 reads CASSLWSTRYGYTF. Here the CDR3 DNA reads TGTGCCAGCAGTTTATGGTCGACGCGTTACGGCTACACCTTC.